Detailed here is one T cell receptor beta chain. The antigen is not known. Treatment defined: around 19 received Ad26.COV2.S at low or high dose, single or two shots; roughly five received placebo; per-sample allocation not given. On day 63 after the first injection, vaccine and placebo recipients gave samples. Trimming left V 1 base short and J 6 bases short, with 6 bases between. The CDR3 sequence is 11 residues long. In germline, CDR1 is GTSNPN, CDR2 SVGIG (reference sequence). This sample stems from a study of Ad26.COV2.S vaccination and SARS-CoV-2 variants. Profiling relied on immunoSEQ multiplex PCR, and the TCRdb table lists in-frame clones only, not all of them. The repertoire consists of 400,000 or so clones, with 80% to 90% occurring once and the leading ten covering approximately 3.7%. General observations from the study: Estimates derived from TCR breadth and depth analyses may have underestimated total T cell responses. Non-spike TCR breadth was similar in vaccine and placebo recipients.

This rearrangement joins TRBV30 to TRBJ2-5; possible D gene TRBD1, 5 bases. The sequence came from a person between 18 and 65 years old who received the Ad26.COV2.S COVID-19 vaccine or a placebo. Sequencing used peripheral blood, obtained in a trial of Ad26.COV2.S vaccine versus placebo. CDR3 nucleotide sequence: TGTGCCTGGAGTGACAGGAAGACCCAGTACTTC. Translation: CAWSDRKTQYF.